This is a list of T cell receptor beta chains from one sample in a study of shared clonotypes between healthy human individuals. TCRdb's table, derived via immunoSEQ multiplex PCR, lists solely in-frame clones and lacks some. The table shows about 2.4 million clones, with just over 90% occurring only once. Sequencing used naive CD4+ T cells sorted from blood. These receptors came from a man aged 18 to 35 in good health. CDR3s include the opening cysteine and the closing phenylalanine or tryptophan. Each record gives: J gene, V gene, clone size, D gene, CDR3 DNA, CDR3 protein. The D gene is left open where the match is weak. Clone size is shown for a subset of rows, as once, few, many or a class of expanded clone.

>TRBJ1-3|TRBV5-1|NA|NA
TGCGCCAGCAGCTTGTCCCAGGGGTCGAGCTCTGGAAACACCATATATTTT
CASSLSQGSSSGNTIYF
>TRBJ2-7|TRBV5-1|few|NA
TGCGCCAGCAGCCTAAGGTCCGGGACTGGTTACTCCTACGAGCAGTACTTC
CASSLRSGTGYSYEQYF
>TRBJ2-5|TRBV4-1|NA|TRBD1
TGCGCCAGCAGCCAAGGTTCAGGGGGATGGGAGACCCAGTACTTC
CASSQGSGGWETQYF
>TRBJ1-2|TRBV6-5|NA|TRBD1
TGTGCCAGCAGCCGACAGGGCAAGGGATATGGCTACACCTTC
CASSRQGKGYGYTF
>TRBJ2-5|TRBV25-1|NA|NA
TGTGCCAGCAGACCCACGGGGGCGATTGGGGAGACCCAGTACTTC
CASRPTGAIGETQYF
>TRBJ1-1|TRBV5-1|NA|TRBD1
TGCGCCAGCAGCCTAGGGGGCAGAGATGAAGCTTTCTTT
CASSLGGRDEAFF
>TRBJ2-2|TRBV5-1|NA|TRBD2
TGCGCCAGCAGCTTGGGTCTAGCGGGCACCGGGGAGCTGTTTTTT
CASSLGLAGTGELFF
>TRBJ2-2|TRBV4-1|NA|TRBD2
TGCGCCAGCAGCCAAGTGTTCAGCGGGGGGCCGCGGACCGGGGAGCTGTTTTTT
CASSQVFSGGPRTGELFF
>TRBJ2-1|TRBV7-9|NA|TRBD2
TGTGCCAGCAGACTGGGTGCTAGCGGGACGGATGAGCAGTTCTTC
CASRLGASGTDEQFF
>TRBJ1-4|TRBV7-9|once|NA
TGTGCCAGCAGCCCAGCAGGGTGGGATAATGAAAAACTGTTTTTT
CASSPAGWDNEKLFF
>TRBJ2-1|TRBV11-2|NA|NA
TGTGCCAGCAGCCCCGAAAGAGGTACTTACAATGAGCAGTTCTTC
CASSPERGTYNEQFF
>TRBJ2-1|TRBV28|NA|TRBD2
TGTGCCAGCAGTTACGCGACTAGCGCAAATGAGCAGTTCTTC
CASSYATSANEQFF
>TRBJ2-5|TRBV4-1|NA|NA
TGCGCCAGCAGCCAAGATCGGGGGCGGCTACAAGAGACCCAGTACTTC
CASSQDRGRLQETQYF
>TRBJ2-3|TRBV11-2|NA|TRBD2
TGTGCCAGCAAGCGGGACGGGAGCACAGATACGCAGTATTTT
CASKRDGSTDTQYF
>TRBJ2-2|TRBV5-1|NA|TRBD2
TGCGCCAGCAGCGGGCTAGCGGGAGAAGCCGGGGAGCTGTTTTTT
CASSGLAGEAGELFF
>TRBJ2-2|TRBV9|NA|NA
TGTGCCAGCAGCACGTGGAGGGGACACACCGGGGAGCTGTTTTTT
CASSTWRGHTGELFF
>TRBJ2-2|TRBV5-1|NA|NA
TGCGCCAGCAGCTTGATTCCCCTGGAGTCGGGGGAGCTGTTTTTT
CASSLIPLESGELFF
>TRBJ2-7|TRBV5-1|once|NA
TGCGCCAGCAGCTTCGGAGTAGCGCCTCCTGACTTC
CASSFGVAPPDF
>TRBJ1-5|TRBV28|NA|NA
TGTGCCAGCACCTTGGGGGGGAGCAATCAGCCCCAGCATTTT
CASTLGGSNQPQHF
>TRBJ2-7|TRBV6-1|NA|TRBD1
TGTGCCAGCGATAACAGGGGGCCCTACGAGCAGTACTTC
CASDNRGPYEQYF
>TRBJ2-1|TRBV10-3|NA|NA
TGTGCCATCAGTGAGTTAGGACCCCAGTTCTTC
CAISELGPQFF
>TRBJ2-2|TRBV5-1|few|NA
TGCGCCAGCAGCTTGGGACAGTCGAACACCGGGGAGCTGTTTTTT
CASSLGQSNTGELFF
>TRBJ1-1|TRBV6-6|once|TRBD1
TGTGCCAGCAGTTCACAGGGGACAGCTTTCTTT
CASSSQGTAFF
>TRBJ1-1|TRBV11-2|NA|NA
TGTGCCAGCAGCCCCACGGGGACTGAAGCTTTCTTT
CASSPTGTEAFF
>TRBJ2-7|TRBV2|NA|NA
TGTGCCAGCACGGCAGGGATGAGCTCCTACGAGCAGTACTTC
CASTAGMSSYEQYF
>TRBJ2-1|TRBV10-2|NA|TRBD2
TGCGCCAGCAGTGAGGGAACTAGCGGGGGGGCCAGGAGTGAGCAGTTCTTC
CASSEGTSGGARSEQFF
>TRBJ1-5|TRBV6-1|once|NA
TGTGCCAGCAGGGAGGCGGGGAATCAGCCCCAGCATTTT
CASREAGNQPQHF
>TRBJ2-5|TRBV14|NA|NA
TGTGCCAGCAGCCCAAGACTACAAGAGACCCAGTACTTC
CASSPRLQETQYF
>TRBJ2-7|TRBV6-1|NA|TRBD1
TGTGCCAGCAGGAGCACCGGGACAGGGACCTACGAGCAGTACTTC
CASRSTGTGTYEQYF
>TRBJ2-5|TRBV10-2|NA|NA
TGCGCCAGCAGTCTGGGACACCTCCAAGAGACCCAGTACTTC
CASSLGHLQETQYF
>TRBJ2-3|TRBV9|NA|NA
TGTGCCAGCAGCCCCCGGGTTCTGAGTGATACGCAGTATTTT
CASSPRVLSDTQYF